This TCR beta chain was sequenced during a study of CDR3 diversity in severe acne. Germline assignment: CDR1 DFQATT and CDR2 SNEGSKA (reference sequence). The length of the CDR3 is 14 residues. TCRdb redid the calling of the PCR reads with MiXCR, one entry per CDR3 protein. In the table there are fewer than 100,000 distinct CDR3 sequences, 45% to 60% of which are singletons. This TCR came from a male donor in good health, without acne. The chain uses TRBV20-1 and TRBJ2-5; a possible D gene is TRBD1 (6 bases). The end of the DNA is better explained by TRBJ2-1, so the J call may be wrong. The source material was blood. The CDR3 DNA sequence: TGCAGTGCTAGAGACGGGACACTCTACAATGAGCAGTTCTTC. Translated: CSARDGTLYNEQFF.